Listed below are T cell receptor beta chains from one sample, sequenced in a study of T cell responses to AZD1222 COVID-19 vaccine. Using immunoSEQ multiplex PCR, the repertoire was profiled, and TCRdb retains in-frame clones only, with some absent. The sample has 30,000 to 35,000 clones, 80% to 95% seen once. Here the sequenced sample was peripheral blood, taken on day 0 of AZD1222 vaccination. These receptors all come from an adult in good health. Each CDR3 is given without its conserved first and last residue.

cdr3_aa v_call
ASSVGRQEADTQY TRBV9
ASSVSNYGYT TRBV9
ASSSNPLWAGRGQPQH TRBV11-2
AISESRDQVGAYT TRBV10-3
ASSTSQRGGNTIY TRBV6-5
ASRLDFRVDPEAF TRBV12-2
ASSYGGVYSEAF TRBV6-2/TRBV6-3
ASSLDNTNYGYT TRBV5-1
SCTGTGSYEQY TRBV29-1
ASSSPRTGGGEKLF TRBV19
ASSYRRLVGGGYT TRBV6-6
ASSQELAGGPRNIQY TRBV4-2
ASSQADTQY TRBV6-1
ASSEDRAGYGYT TRBV2
ASSQGRGSPLH TRBV3-1/TRBV3-2
ASSKEQGVTSGNTIY TRBV21-1
ASSRGTSGRVQETQY TRBV14
ASSLQGLITEAF TRBV6-5
ASRQFSGDYEQY TRBV6-5
ASSQETGQPSPLH TRBV4-3
ASRFSLPNEKLF TRBV6-5
ASSFIRLGGELF TRBV7-9
ATQDITGNTEAF TRBV6-5
ASSPDRDLGQPQH TRBV11-2
ASSLDSSNYGYT TRBV5-1
SARQGNTIY TRBV29-1
SVSAQGYGYT TRBV29-1
ASSLGQIGEKLF TRBV5-1
ATSSLVTRTTNTEAF TRBV15
ASSLLTGGDYGYT TRBV11-2